These 22 T cell receptor beta chains share one sample of origin, sequenced in a study of breast tumors, draining lymph nodes, adjacent tissues listed by TCRdb under 2016. The lymph node samples were taken from the axillary draining lymph nodes of breast cancer patients. To prepare the library, multiplex PCR was applied. The sample was run on an Illumina HiSeq 2000. TCRdb ran its own pipeline on the public reads, namely fastp trimming at Q25 and MiXCR clone calling, and kept in-frame beta chains. A single entry per CDR3 protein holds the most common genes and DNA from its merged rows. This sample gives around 230,000 distinct CDR3 sequences in total; about 34% of them show up just once. The top ten constitute 3% to 4.5% of the sample. Sample: axillary lymph node tissue. The receptors were sampled from a female donor with breast cancer. Some clones in this sample may be carry-over from other donors' samples.

The J gene is TRBJ1-6, the V gene TRBV6-1; weak D call: TRBD1 (6 bases). CDR1 MNHNS and CDR2 SASEGT come from the germline V gene. This CDR3 comprises 14 residues. Trimming removed 1 base at V and 7 bases at J, with 8 bases between. CDR3 region: CASSEGTENSPLHF. CDR3 nucleotide sequence: TGTGCCAGCAGTGAAGGGACAGAGAATTCACCCCTCCACTTT.

CDR3 bases: TGTGCCAGCAGTTTGAGTGGGGGCTTCTCCTACGAGCAGTACTTC. It is translated as CASSLSGGFSYEQYF. The V call is TRBV2, the J call TRBJ2-7; tentative D call: TRBD1 (6 bases). The CDR3 totals 15 residues. CDR1 and CDR2 (germline): SNHLY, FYNNEI. Deletions cut 5 bases from V and 0 bases from J, with 14 bases between.

J is TRBJ1-2 and V is TRBV27; maybe TRBD1 (6 bases). Germline-derived CDR1 and CDR2 are MNHEY and SMNVEV (reference sequence). The V end was cut by 6 bases, the J end by 8 bases, with 16 bases between. There are 13 residues in the CDR3. The CDR3 coding sequence is TGTGCCAGCAGCGACCGGGGACAAAGGGGCTACACCTTC. Translation: CASSDRGQRGYTF.

This clonotype was detected only a few times. V and J are TRBV10-1 and TRBJ1-4, with D possibly TRBD1 on 6 matching bases. Trimming took off 2 bases at V and 0 bases at J, with 13 bases between the two ends. Per the germline V gene, CDR1 is WNHNN and CDR2 is SYGVQD (reference sequence). This CDR3 region has 17 residues. CDR3 loop: CASSEPLEGATNEKLFF. The CDR3 DNA sequence: TGCGCCAGCAGTGAGCCGCTGGAGGGGGCAACTAATGAAAAACTGTTTTTT.

This clonotype was seen repeatedly, ten times or more. The chain links TRBV2 to TRBJ1-3; no firm D call. The CDR3 loop spans 15 amino acids. V dropped 4 bases and J dropped 2 bases, with 12 bases sitting between them. From germline, CDR1 is SNHLY and CDR2 FYNNEI. CDR3 protein: CASSGLGGAGNTIYF. The CDR3 coding sequence is TGTGCCAGCAGTGGGCTGGGCGGCGCTGGAAACACCATATATTTT.

Notes on this clonotype: A much larger clone differs from this one at a single base, so this may be a read error. The chain is built from TRBV6-5 and TRBJ1-2; D possibly corresponds to TRBD1 (5 bases). CDR3 size: 14 residues. Germline CDR1 is MNHEY and CDR2 is SVGAGI. The CDR3 loop reads CASGYAGRDYGYTF. The CDR3 coding sequence is TGTGCCAGCGGTTACGCGGGCAGGGACTATGGCTACACCTTC.

This clonotype was recorded many times. The chain employs TRBV5-1 and TRBJ2-2; 7 bases agree with TRBD1. CDR3 length equals 17 residues. After removal of 4 bases from V and 0 bases from J, the junction contained 9 bases not matched to a gene. Germline CDR1 and CDR2: SGHRS and YFSETQ. CDR3 coding DNA: TGCGCCAGCAGCCGGGGCGACAGGGAACCGAACACCGGGGAGCTGTTTTTT. Amino acid sequence: CASSRGDREPNTGELFF.

This clonotype was observed a handful of times. A single base separates this from a much larger clone, so it may be a read error. The chain uses TRBV5-1 and TRBJ2-5; 12 bases line up with TRBD2. This CDR3 is 15 amino acids long. The germline CDR1 and CDR2 sequences are SGHRS and YFSETQ. V shed 7 bases and J 5 bases; nucleotides not matched to a gene: 9. CDR3 residues: CASELAGGGGETQYF. DNA of the CDR3: TGCGCCAGCGAACTAGCGGGAGGAGGAGGCGAGACCCAGTACTTC.

This clonotype was observed a handful of times. The chain is built from TRBV19 and TRBJ2-1; tentatively, D is TRBD2 (7 bases). With 7 bases removed from V and 0 bases from J, the gap between germline ends came to 19 bases. Germline V gene data show CDR1 as LNHDA and CDR2 as SQIVND (reference sequence). The CDR3 runs to 17 residues. CDR3 nucleotide sequence: TGTGCCAGTACCCTTAGGGGGGGGGGGAGCTCCTACAATGAGCAGTTCTTC. Encoded protein: CASTLRGGGSSYNEQFF.

J is TRBJ2-1 and V is TRBV18; the match to TRBD2 covers 9 bases. CDR3 length equals 15 residues. Trimming at V came to 2 bases and at J to 8 bases, leaving 7 bases not matched to a gene. Germline assignment: CDR1 KGHSH and CDR2 LQKENI. Here the CDR3 reads CASSPAGTSLHEQFF. DNA of the CDR3: TGTGCCAGCTCACCAGCCGGGACTAGCCTACATGAGCAGTTCTTC.

Details on this clonotype: A read error may produce the germline difference seen at one junction end. The chain combines TRBV7-3 with TRBJ1-2, with TRBD1 matching 7 bases. Germline V CDR1 and CDR2: SGHTA, FQGTGA. The CDR3 extends over 15 amino acids. CDR3 sequence: CASSSTGSPNYGYPF. CDR3 coding DNA: TGTGCCAGCAGCTCGACAGGGAGCCCTAACTATGGCTACCCCTTC.

The chain links TRBV29-1 to TRBJ1-1; TRBD1 agrees at 8 bases. Germline V CDR1 and CDR2: SQVTM, ANQGSEA. The CDR3 runs to 15 residues. V was clipped by 4 bases and J by 4 bases; unmatched bases: 11. This CDR3 is CSVVGTGGWGTEAFF. CDR3 nucleotides: TGCAGCGTTGTCGGCACAGGGGGTTGGGGCACTGAAGCTTTCTTT.

As regards this clonotype: This may arise from a read error, as a much more abundant clone is one base away. The rearrangement links TRBV5-6 to TRBJ2-7; D is ambiguous. From germline, CDR1 is SGHDT and CDR2 YYEEEE. This CDR3 has 15 residues. The ends were cut back, 6 bases at V and 2 bases at J, with 18 bases in the middle. CDR3 sequence: CASNLGPQEAYEQYF. CDR3 nucleotides: TGTGCCAGCAACCTTGGGCCCCAAGAAGCCTACGAGCAGTACTTC.

Remarks on this clonotype: Because it lacks the conserved phenylalanine or tryptophan at the end, this CDR3 is likely a read error. It is unclear where the CDR3 begins or ends on the DNA, so no DNA is shown, and the CDR3 is as TCRdb lists it. The chain carries TRBV20-1 and TRBJ1-6; the D call TRBD1 from the table was never checked on the DNA. From its first to its last residue, the CDR3 has 8 amino acids. Germline values: CDR1 DFQATT, CDR2 SNEGSKA (reference sequence). The chain's CDR3 is CSAIRQGV.

CDR3 loop: CASSEHQPQHF. CDR3 DNA: TGTGCCAGCAGTGAGCATCAGCCCCAGCATTTT. This sequence joins TRBV6-1 and TRBJ1-5; D gene unclear. Germline loops: CDR1 MNHNS, CDR2 SASEGT. Trimming left V 3 bases short and J 5 bases short, with 2 bases between. The CDR3 extends over 11 amino acids.

Remarks on this clonotype: A read error may produce the germline difference seen at one junction end. The chain uses TRBV4-1 and TRBJ2-3; the D gene is possibly TRBD2 (5 bases). CDR1 MGHRA and CDR2 YSYEKL come from the germline V gene. This CDR3 spans 13 amino acids. CDR3 sequence reads: CASSNTRTDAQYF. CDR3 DNA sequence: TGCGCCAGCAGCAATACTAGAACAGATGCGCAGTATTTT.

The rearrangement joins TRBV28 to TRBJ1-2; 7 nucleotides line up with TRBD1. The CDR3 contains 11 residues. Trimming removed 8 bases from V and 5 bases from J; junction bases left unmatched: 2. The germline V gene encodes CDR1 MDHEN and CDR2 SYDVKM. CDR3 sequence: CASGGQYGYTF. In DNA, the CDR3 is TGTGCCAGCGGGGGACAGTATGGCTACACCTTC.

This clonotype was counted many times. CDR3 amino acids: CASSFDRGPDTQYF. DNA for the CDR3: TGTGCCAGCAGCTTCGACAGGGGGCCAGATACGCAGTATTTT. The rearrangement uses TRBV7-8 and TRBJ2-3, with 10 bases fitting TRBD1. This CDR3 comprises 14 residues. The ends lost 3 bases at V and 4 bases at J; junction bases unmatched: 1. CDR1 is SGHVS and CDR2 is FQNEAQ in the germline V gene.

The chain is built from TRBV29-1 and TRBJ1-6, with D perhaps TRBD1 (6 bases). CDR1 is SQVTM and CDR2 is ANQGSEA in the germline V gene. This CDR3 comprises 12 residues. The V end lost 8 bases, the J end lost 10 bases, and 15 bases lay between the germline ends. Here the CDR3 reads CSSYRAGSPLHF. DNA of the CDR3: TGCAGCTCCTACAGGGCGGGCTCACCCCTCCACTTT.

This clonotype was counted only a few times. The chain combines TRBV20-1 with TRBJ1-1; a weak D match, TRBD1 (6 bases). CDR1 is DFQATT and CDR2 is SNEGSKA in the germline V gene (reference sequence). The CDR3 is 13 residues long. V dropped 5 bases and J dropped 5 bases, with 15 bases sitting between them. The CDR3 here is CSAVPGVRTEAFF. CDR3 DNA sequence: TGCAGTGCTGTTCCAGGGGTTAGGACTGAAGCTTTCTTT.

This clonotype appeared a single time. The chain joins TRBV6-9 to TRBJ1-5; 10 bases fit TRBD1. From germline, CDR1 is MNHGY and CDR2 SVAAGI. The V gene end was trimmed by 5 bases and the J gene end by 7 bases; junction bases not matched to a gene: 5. The CDR3 totals 14 residues. The CDR3 DNA reads TGTGCCAGCAGTCCCGGGACAGGGGTCCAGCCCCAGCATTTT. As protein: CASSPGTGVQPQHF.

This clonotype was detected a few times. This chain uses TRBV4-2 with TRBJ2-4, with 12 bases aligning to TRBD2. V trimming: 4 bases; J trimming: 6 bases; junction bases outside the gene matches: 10. The CDR3 length is 17 residues. Germline V CDR1 and CDR2: LGHNA, YNFKEQ. The CDR3 reads CASSPGLAGGRANIQYF. The CDR3 DNA follows: TGTGCCAGCAGCCCCGGGCTAGCGGGAGGGCGAGCAAACATTCAGTACTTC.